Sequencing of this T cell receptor (beta chain) was carried out in a study of blood T cell repertoires in COVID-19. Whole-study context: Spain, Italy and the United States supplied samples that represented acute and convalescent COVID-19. T cells, B-cell-depleted T cells, or PBMCs provided the cDNA or gDNA that served as material.

Per germline, CDR1 SGHDT and CDR2 YYEEEE. V lost 4 bases to trimming and J lost 0 bases; unmatched junction nucleotides: 3. The length of the CDR3 is 17 residues. Per the original methods: Reference gene primer amplification gave nucleated cell count estimates. Libraries were prepared by immunoSEQ multiplex PCR; TCRdb keeps only in-frame clonotypes and omits some of them. V and J calls and clone size come straight from that table; D and trimming were deduced from the DNA. The table shows some 200,000 clones, with approximately 80% occurring only once. Sequencing used peripheral blood. The rearrangement uses TRBV5-6 and TRBJ1-6; 11 positions match TRBD1. The sequence derives from a woman older than 75 with active or convalescent COVID-19. DNA of the CDR3: TGTGCCAGCAGCGGAGGGACAGGGGGCTCCTATAATTCACCCCTCCACTTT. This gives the protein CASSGGTGGSYNSPLHF.